This TCR beta chain was recorded in a study of shared clonotypes between healthy human individuals. A word on this clone: Its antigen is as yet unknown.

Data came from immunoSEQ multiplex PCR; TCRdb stores just in-frame clones and leaves some out. In the table there are approximately 1.4 million clones, under 99% of which are singletons. V was trimmed by 2 bases and J by 2 bases, leaving 10 bases between them. The CDR3 runs 15 residues. The V gene's germline CDR1 is SGHTA and CDR2 FQGTGA. The investigators split CD4+ cells into a CD45RA+ naive subset and a CD45RA-negative memory subset. Study conclusions and caveats: Sequencing of the sorted subsets was shown by rarefaction to be incomplete despite large depth.

The V gene is TRBV7-3, the J gene TRBJ2-1, with a possible D match to TRBD2 (6 bases). Source material: naive CD4+ T cells sorted from blood. The subset: CD45RA+ positively selected. The receptor was derived from a man aged 25 to 45 in good health. CDR3 DNA sequence: TGTGCCAGCAGCTTATCGGGGGATACCTACAATGAGCAGTTCTTC. Its protein product is CASSLSGDTYNEQFF. The complete variable domain, with remaining parts taken from reference TRBV7-3 and TRBJ2-1, reads GAGVSQTPSNKVTEKGKYVELRCDPISGHTALYWYRQSLGQGPEFLIYFQGTGAADDSGLPNDRFFAVRPEGSVSTLKIQRTERGDSAVYLCASSLSGDTYNEQFFGPGTRLTVL.